This T cell receptor beta chain was documented in a study of T cells in Graves' hyperthyroidism and ophthalmopathy (dated by TCRdb to between 2018 and 2021). Notes on the research overall: Peripheral blood was sampled at the time of initial diagnosis, prior to any treatment. A discovery cohort of roughly 96 patients, roughly 43 with Graves' ophthalmopathy and approximately 60 with stable Graves' hyperthyroidism, was used to find distinguishing TCR V-J signatures. An independent validation cohort of under 20 hyperthyroidism patients and some 15 patients who later progressed to ophthalmopathy tested prospective prediction of ophthalmopathy. The 75 to 100 discovery patients were randomly divided into training and test sets at a 7:3 ratio. The study also compared thyroid tissue and blood T-cell repertoires from over 5 Graves' hyperthyroidism patients. After blood sampling, hyperthyroidism patients were treated with methimazole at a starting dose of 30 mg daily, and ophthalmopathy patients were treated with high-dose intravenous methylprednisolone. According to the paper, TCR Vbeta CDR3 sequencing was carried out on 135 peripheral blood samples, which came from about 45 ophthalmopathy, around 75 hyperthyroidism and 17 progressor patients.

Graves' hyperthyroidism was defined as stable when no progression to ophthalmopathy occurred over 18 months of follow-up. Hyperthyroidism patients were newly diagnosed, had a disease duration of under 2 months, and were aged 18 to 65 years. Exclusion was applied to patients with uncontrolled infections, other autoimmune diseases, pregnancy or lactation. Diagnoses relied on clinical symptoms, serum thyroxine and TRAb, thyroid ultrasound and orbital computed tomography. PBMCs were separated from 7.5 to 10 ml of fresh peripheral blood using Ficoll-Paque density gradient centrifugation. Total RNA was extracted with Trizol reagent, and quality was checked on an Agilent 2100 Bioanalyzer. Broad study findings and their caveats: In validation, the model predicted progression to ophthalmopathy a median of roughly 6.5 months before onset, with approximately 70% sensitivity and roughly 73% specificity. Most expanded thyroid clonotypes (frequency above 0.001) were also found in blood, which suggests that blood repertoires may mirror thyroid immune responses. Ophthalmopathy was separated from stable hyperthyroidism by a 13 V-J signature model, with 87.88% sensitivity and approximately 84% specificity obtained in cross-validation and 80%/75% obtained in testing. No statistical method was used to fix the sample size in advance, and group allocation was not hidden from the investigators.

With regard to this clonotype: Its antigen target is currently unknown. No base quality information exists; no much larger clone differs at one position.

The CDR3 runs 16 amino acids, cysteine and phenylalanine included. The only DNA kept is the CDR3, 48 bases in frame from the first base. From a lookup of the germline V gene, CDR1 and CDR2 are ENHRY and SYGVKD. Trimming accounts for 7 bases at V and 6 bases at J, while the number of junction bases matched to no gene is 16. Amplification of TCR beta CDR3 regions was carried out from RNA transcripts. For the first round of RT-PCR on the TCR CDR3, the HTBI primer set was used together with the Qiagen OneStep RT-PCR kit. A second multiplex PCR round built the libraries, followed by size selection and purification. The libraries were sequenced on an Illumina HiSeq2000 using paired-end 100 bp reads. The original pipeline was this. SOAPnuke was used to process the raw data, removing reads that contained adapters or uncalled bases, had a mean Phred below 15, or lacked an exact match to the constant primer or identifier. High-quality paired reads were merged with COPE v1.2.5, and unique nucleotide sequences were defined as clonotypes. MiTCR v1.1 was used to align the clonotypes against IMGT TRBV, TRBD and TRBJ reference segments. The analysis was restricted to V-J combinations with a frequency above 0.0001, which together covered 99.2% of the repertoires. The TCS score was defined as the ratio of F50 (clonal expansion) to E x V (chaos), calculated using BLOSUM62-based TCRdist between CDR3 peptides within each V-J. Welch's t-statistics and random forest reduced just over 500 V-J features to some 14, which were used in a naive Bayes classifier (R e1071). The public reads were reprocessed in TCRdb via fastp at Q25 and MiXCR, keeping in-frame beta chains. Each entry is one CDR3 protein sequence, shown with its most common DNA and genes. These V and J calls are TCRdb output, not the study's own analysis. In all, the sample holds a few hundred thousand distinct CDR3 sequences, and more than 20% of those were seen once. The ten largest clones represent over 70% of the sample.

The TCR was taken from a man in his fifties with Graves' hyperthyroidism. The sequencing sample was made of blood. This chain joins TRBV10-3 to TRBJ2-3; 7 bases in between match TRBD2. Here is the DNA: TGTGCCATCAACCCAACCCCGGGGGGACCCGGTGATACGCAGTATTTT. Its product reads: CAINPTPGGPGDTQYF.